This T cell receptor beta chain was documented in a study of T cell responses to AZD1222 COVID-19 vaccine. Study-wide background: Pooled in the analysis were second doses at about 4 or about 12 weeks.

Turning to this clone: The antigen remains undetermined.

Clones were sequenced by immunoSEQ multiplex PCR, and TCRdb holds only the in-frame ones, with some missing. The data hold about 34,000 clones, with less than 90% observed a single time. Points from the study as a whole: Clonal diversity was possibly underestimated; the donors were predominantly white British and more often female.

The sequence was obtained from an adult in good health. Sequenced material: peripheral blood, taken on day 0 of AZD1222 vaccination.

The CDR3 loop reads CASSRDLQSGTGQYF. In nucleotides, the CDR3 is TGTGCCAGCAGTCGAGACCTCCAAAGCGGGACAGGCCAGTATTTT. V gene TRBV6-5 combines with J gene TRBJ2-3, with TRBD1 as a possible D gene (8 bases). The V end was cut by 5 bases, the J end by 12 bases, with 24 bases between. CDR1 and CDR2 (germline): MNHEY, SVGAGI. The CDR3 is 15 residues long.